Each of the 16 T cell receptor beta chains below was sequenced from the same sample in a study of memory CD4+ T cells and cytomegalovirus serostatus. The sort gate was single viable CD3+CD4+CD8-CD45RO+ cells for memory CD4+ T cells. Produced via immunoSEQ multiplex PCR; TCRdb's table is partial and in-frame only. The sample yields 54,000 or so clones, about 81% seen once. Specimen: memory CD4+ T cells from blood. These receptors were collected from an adult in good health and CMV-seronegative.

The chain combines TRBV7-9 with TRBJ1-2, with 9 bases identical to TRBD1. CDR3 length: 13 residues. V shed 5 bases, J shed 7 bases, and the junction held 5 bases outside the gene matches. Germline V lookup: CDR1 SEHNR, CDR2 FQNEAQ (reference sequence). The CDR3 DNA sequence: TGTGCCAGCAGCGGACAGGGGAGGGGTGGCTACACCTTC. It is translated as CASSGQGRGGYTF.

This rearrangement joins TRBV6-5 to TRBJ2-3, with 9 bases identical to TRBD1. Looked up from germline, CDR1 is MNHEY and CDR2 is SVGAGI. V shed 3 bases and J 6 bases; nucleotides not matched to a gene: 7. The CDR3 loop spans 15 amino acids. In DNA, the CDR3 is TGTGCCAGCAGTTATTCCGGGACAGGGTCGGATACGCAGTATTTT. Translating it yields CASSYSGTGSDTQYF.

This rearrangement joins TRBV28 to TRBJ1-1, with 9 nucleotides matching TRBD1. Trimming cost V 3 bases and J 3 bases; bases outside gene matches: 5. Germline lookup yields CDR1 MDHEN and CDR2 SYDVKM. The CDR3 consists of 15 residues. CDR3 DNA sequence: TGTGCCAGCAGTTTCCTGGACAGGGGACACACTGAAGCTTTCTTT. Protein product: CASSFLDRGHTEAFF.

The V call is TRBV4-3, the J call TRBJ1-2; 8 bases fit TRBD1. Unmatched junction bases numbered 3, after V lost 5 bases and J lost 7 bases. This CDR3 comprises 12 residues. Germline V gene data show CDR1 as LGHNA and CDR2 as YSLEER. CDR3 DNA: TGCGCCAGCAGCTTAACAGGGGGTGGCTACACCTTC. It is translated as CASSLTGGGYTF.

V and J are TRBV7-2 and TRBJ2-2; D unresolved. This CDR3 is built from 14 residues. Trimming left V 2 bases short and J 2 bases short, with 6 bases between. Germline V gene sequence: CDR1 SGHTA, CDR2 FQGNSA. The CDR3 spells CASSLQANTGELFF. The CDR3 DNA reads as TGTGCCAGCAGCTTACAGGCTAACACCGGGGAGCTGTTTTTT.

The chain links TRBV5-1 to TRBJ2-3; TRBD2 is a possible D gene (5 bases). The germline V and J ends were trimmed by 0 bases and 0 bases, with 11 bases remaining between them. Per the germline V gene, CDR1 is SGHRS and CDR2 is YFSETQ. The CDR3 totals 16 residues. In DNA form, the CDR3 reads TGCGCCAGCAGCTTGGAGAGCGGTGTGAGCACAGATACGCAGTATTTT. Amino acid sequence: CASSLESGVSTDTQYF.

This chain uses TRBV5-4 with TRBJ2-1, with no clear D. The germline CDR1 and CDR2 sequences are SGHNT and YYREEE (reference sequence). V lost 2 bases, J lost 7 bases, and 13 bases lay in between. There are 14 residues in the CDR3. The CDR3 DNA reads TGTGCCAGCAGCTTAGTTGGCAGTGAGAATGAGCAGTTCTTC. Protein: CASSLVGSENEQFF.

The chain employs TRBV27 and TRBJ2-7; D remains unclear. Trimming removed 4 bases from V and 1 base from J, with 11 bases in between. The CDR3 covers 14 residues. The germline CDR1 and CDR2 sequences are MNHEY and SMNVEV (reference sequence). CDR3 bases: TGTGCCAGCAGTTCCCTAGGACGGTCCTACGAGCAGTACTTC. This sequence encodes CASSSLGRSYEQYF.

The rearrangement joins TRBV7-9 to TRBJ1-4; the D gene is possibly TRBD1 (5 bases). The V and J ends lost 11 bases and 3 bases respectively, with 28 bases between them. Germline-derived CDR1 and CDR2 are SEHNR and FQNEAQ (reference sequence). This CDR3 has 18 residues. The CDR3 loop reads CAVGGDANNVEANEKLFF. The CDR3 nucleotides are TGTGCCGTGGGGGGGGACGCCAATAACGTGGAAGCTAATGAAAAACTGTTTTTT.

The CDR3 is CASSPRLGGGTQYF. DNA of the CDR3: TGTGCCAGCAGTCCCCGGTTGGGAGGGGGTACGCAGTATTTT. The chain employs TRBV6-4 and TRBJ2-3, with D possibly matching TRBD2 (7 bases). Germline V gene sequence: CDR1 MRHNA, CDR2 SNTAGT. CDR3 length equals 14 residues. V lost 5 bases and J 8 bases, leaving 17 bases between the germline ends.

The V gene is TRBV6-4, the J gene TRBJ1-5; D is unclear. The CDR3 totals 14 residues. Trimming took off 4 bases at V and 2 bases at J, with 9 bases between the two ends. The germline gives CDR1 MRHNA, CDR2 SNTAGT. CDR3 nucleotides: TGTGCCAGCAGTGCTGAAATCGGCAATCAGCCCCAGCATTTT. This gives the protein CASSAEIGNQPQHF.

The chain couples TRBV7-3 to TRBJ1-2; 8 positions agree with TRBD1. CDR1 SGHTA and CDR2 FQGTGA come from the germline V gene. With V trimmed by 0 bases and J by 4 bases, 7 bases remained unmatched. The CDR3 has 16 amino acids. CDR3 protein: CASSLTGQGTSYGYTF. The DNA for the CDR3 is TGTGCCAGCAGCTTAACCGGACAGGGAACATCCTATGGCTACACCTTC. The whole variable domain, filled in from reference TRBV7-3 and TRBJ1-2, reads GAGVSQTPSNKVTEKGKYVELRCDPISGHTALYWYRQSLGQGPEFLIYFQGTGAADDSGLPNDRFFAVRPEGSVSTLKIQRTERGDSAVYLCASSLTGQGTSYGYTFGSGTRLTVV.

This clone was detected once. This chain joins TRBV28 and TRBJ1-1; D is undetermined. Trimming cost V 7 bases and J 5 bases, with 14 bases left between them. This CDR3 has 13 residues. From germline, CDR1 is MDHEN and CDR2 SYDVKM. The CDR3 protein is CASKSGEKTEAFF. CDR3 DNA: TGTGCCAGCAAGTCGGGAGAGAAGACTGAAGCTTTCTTT.

V usage is TRBV19 and J usage is TRBJ2-5; D may be TRBD1 or TRBD2 (6 bases each). The germline V and J ends were trimmed by 4 bases and 7 bases, with 19 bases remaining between them. The germline V gene has CDR1 LNHDA and CDR2 SQIVND (reference sequence). CDR3 length equals 15 residues. DNA for the CDR3: TGTGCCAGTAGTACAGGGCAGGGGACCGGGGGGACCCAGTACTTC. It codes for CASSTGQGTGGTQYF. Based on the CDR3 plus reference TRBV19 and TRBJ2-5, the full variable domain is DGGITQSPKYLFRKEGQNVTLSCEQNLNHDAMYWYRQDPGQGLRLIYYSQIVNDFQKGDIAEGYSVSREKKESFPLTVTSAQKNPTAFYLCASSTGQGTGGTQYFGPGTRLLVL.

This chain links TRBV7-8 with TRBJ2-2; D remains ambiguous. Germline V gene data show CDR1 as SGHVS and CDR2 as FQNEAQ. V was shortened by 4 bases and J by 0 bases, with 27 bases between the two germline ends. The length of the CDR3 is 21 residues. Here the CDR3 DNA reads TGTGCCAGCAGCTCTGGGTGGGCAACCCGGCCCACCCCTTCGAACACCGGGGAGCTGTTTTTT. Translated, it gives CASSSGWATRPTPSNTGELFF.

V is TRBV7-9 and J is TRBJ1-1; no clear D. V gave up 5 bases and J gave up 0 bases, with 10 bases separating them. The germline CDR1 and CDR2 sequences are SEHNR and FQNEAQ (reference sequence). The CDR3 is made up of 14 amino acids. The CDR3 loop is CASSVGSMNTEAFF. As DNA, the CDR3 is TGTGCCAGCAGCGTGGGGTCCATGAACACTGAAGCTTTCTTT.